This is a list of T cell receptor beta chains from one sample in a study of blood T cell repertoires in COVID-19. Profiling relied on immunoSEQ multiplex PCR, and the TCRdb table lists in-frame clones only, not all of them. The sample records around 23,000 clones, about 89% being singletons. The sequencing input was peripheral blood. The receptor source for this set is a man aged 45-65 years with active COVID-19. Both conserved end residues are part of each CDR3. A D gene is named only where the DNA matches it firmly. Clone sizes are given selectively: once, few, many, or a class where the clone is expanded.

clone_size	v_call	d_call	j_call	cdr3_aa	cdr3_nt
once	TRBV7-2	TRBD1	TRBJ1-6	CASSSQTGTSSPLHF	TGTGCCAGCAGCTCGCAGACAGGGACCTCTTCACCCCTCCACTTT
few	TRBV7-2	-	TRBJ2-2	CASSYPQGRTNTGELFF	TGTGCCAGCAGCTACCCACAGGGTCGAACCAACACCGGGGAGCTGTTTTTT
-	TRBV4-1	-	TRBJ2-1	CASSQVKKEVGSYNEQFF	TGCGCCAGCAGCCAGGTAAAAAAGGAGGTCGGCTCCTACAATGAGCAGTTCTTC
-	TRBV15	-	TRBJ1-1	CAASGGMNTEAFF	TGTGCCGCGAGTGGGGGGATGAACACTGAAGCTTTCTTT
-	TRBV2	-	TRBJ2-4	CASSDRGGKNIQYF	TGTGCCAGCAGTGACAGGGGCGGGAAAAACATTCAGTACTTC
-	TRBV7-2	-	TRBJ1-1	CASSLRTPNTEAFF	TGTGCCAGCAGCTTAAGGACACCGAACACTGAAGCTTTCTTT
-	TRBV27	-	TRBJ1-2	CASSLAGNYGYTF	TGTGCCAGCAGTTTGGCAGGGAACTATGGCTACACCTTC
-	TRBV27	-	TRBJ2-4	CASSPLAKNIQYF	TGTGCCAGCAGTCCCCTAGCCAAAAACATTCAGTACTTC
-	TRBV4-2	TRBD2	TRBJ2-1	CASSQDVEAGGRPYNEQFF	TGTGCCAGCAGCCAAGACGTAGAAGCGGGGGGACGACCTTACAATGAGCAGTTCTTC
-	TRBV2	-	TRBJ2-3	CASEAAIMGDTQYF	TGTGCCAGCGAGGCAGCGATAATGGGAGATACGCAGTATTTT
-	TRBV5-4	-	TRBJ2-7	CASSSIRGISYEQYF	TGTGCCAGCAGCTCCATCAGGGGTATATCCTACGAGCAGTACTTC
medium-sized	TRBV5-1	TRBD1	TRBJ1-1	CASSSPRTGGKTTEAFF	TGCGCCAGCAGCTCTCCCCGGACAGGGGGAAAGACCACTGAAGCTTTCTTT
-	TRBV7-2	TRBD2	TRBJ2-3	CASSPLGASGGGSTDTQYF	TGTGCCAGCAGCCCCCTTGGGGCTAGCGGGGGGGGAAGCACAGATACGCAGTATTTT
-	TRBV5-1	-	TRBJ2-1	CASSPGGDQREYNEQFF	TGCGCCAGCAGCCCAGGGGGAGACCAGCGGGAGTACAATGAGCAGTTCTTC
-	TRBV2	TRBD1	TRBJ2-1	CASGDRFYNEQFF	TGTGCCAGCGGGGACAGGTTTTACAATGAGCAGTTCTTC
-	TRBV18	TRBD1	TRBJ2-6	CASSPTDRGSSGANVLTF	TGTGCCAGCTCACCAACGGACAGGGGATCCTCTGGGGCCAACGTCCTGACTTTC
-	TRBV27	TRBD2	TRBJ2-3	CASSSSGSVLSTQYF	TGTGCCAGCAGTTCTAGCGGGAGTGTTCTATCAACGCAGTATTTT
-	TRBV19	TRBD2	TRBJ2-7	CASSIHGGADEQYF	TGTGCCAGTAGTATACACGGGGGGGCCGATGAGCAGTACTTC
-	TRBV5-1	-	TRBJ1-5	CASSLGGTNQPQHF	TGCGCCAGCAGCTTGGGAGGCACTAATCAGCCCCAGCATTTT
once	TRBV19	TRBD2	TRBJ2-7	CASSPSNPGGYYEQYF	TGTGCCAGTAGTCCCTCAAACCCCGGGGGGTACTACGAGCAGTACTTC
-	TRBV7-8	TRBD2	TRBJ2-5	CASSPTSGRLRETQYF	TGTGCCAGCAGCCCGACTAGCGGGAGGCTGCGAGAGACCCAGTACTTC
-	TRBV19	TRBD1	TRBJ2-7	CASSMQDRAIDEQYF	TGTGCCAGTAGTATGCAGGACAGGGCCATCGACGAGCAGTACTTC
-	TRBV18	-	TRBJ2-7	CASSPAGGIRDLSEQYF	TGTGCCAGCTCACCAGCGGGCGGGATCCGGGACCTATCCGAGCAGTACTTC
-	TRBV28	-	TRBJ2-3	CASSTPPVDTQYF	TGTGCCAGCAGCACTCCTCCTGTGGATACGCAGTATTTT
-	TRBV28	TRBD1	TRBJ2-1	CASSFPRGLGNNEQFF	TGTGCCAGCAGTTTCCCCAGGGGGCTTGGGAACAATGAGCAGTTCTTC
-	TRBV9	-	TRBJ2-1	CASSVGGLSYNEQFF	TGTGCCAGCAGCGTAGGGGGCCTCTCCTACAATGAGCAGTTCTTC
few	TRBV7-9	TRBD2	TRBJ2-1	CASSLASGGAVDEQFF	TGTGCCAGCAGCTTAGCTAGCGGGGGGGCGGTAGATGAGCAGTTCTTC
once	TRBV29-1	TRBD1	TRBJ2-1	CSVARDRGYNEQFF	TGCAGCGTTGCCCGGGACAGGGGGTACAATGAGCAGTTCTTC
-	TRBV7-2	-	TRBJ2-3	CASSLVGFTDTQYF	TGTGCCAGCAGCTTAGTCGGGTTCACAGATACGCAGTATTTT
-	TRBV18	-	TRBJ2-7	CASSPTNSYEQYF	TGTGCCAGCTCACCTACAAACTCCTACGAGCAGTACTTC
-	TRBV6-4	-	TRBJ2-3	CASSEEGGGTDTQYF	TGTGCCAGCAGTGAGGAGGGTGGCGGCACAGATACGCAGTATTTT
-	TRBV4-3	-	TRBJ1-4	CASSQDRTYEKLFF	TGCGCCAGCAGCCAAGACAGGACTTATGAAAAACTGTTTTTT
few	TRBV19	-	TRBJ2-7	CASSPQFWTSSHEQYF	TGTGCCAGTAGTCCGCAGTTTTGGACAAGCTCCCACGAGCAGTACTTC
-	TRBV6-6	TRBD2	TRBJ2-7	CASSRSGTSGSPFYEQYF	TGTGCCAGCAGTCGATCCGGGACTAGCGGGAGTCCCTTCTACGAGCAGTACTTC
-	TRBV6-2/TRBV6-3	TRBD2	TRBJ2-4	CASSTPTSGRHKNIQYF	TGTGCCAGCAGTACGCCGACTAGCGGGAGGCATAAAAACATTCAGTACTTC
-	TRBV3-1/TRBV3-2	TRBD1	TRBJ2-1	CASSHSGTGYNEQFF	TGTGCCAGCAGCCATTCCGGGACAGGCTACAATGAGCAGTTCTTC
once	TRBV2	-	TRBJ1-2	CASRWTNYGYTF	TGTGCCAGCAGATGGACAAACTATGGCTACACCTTC
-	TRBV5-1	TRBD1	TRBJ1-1	CASSLGPGGRTEAFF	TGCGCCAGCAGCTTGGGTCCAGGGGGCCGCACTGAAGCTTTCTTT
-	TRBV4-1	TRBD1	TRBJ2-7	CASSQDVLQGADEQYF	TGCGCCAGCAGCCAAGATGTTCTACAGGGGGCGGACGAGCAGTACTTC
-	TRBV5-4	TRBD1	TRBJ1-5	CASSFGTENQPQHF	TGTGCCAGCAGCTTTGGGACAGAAAATCAGCCCCAGCATTTT
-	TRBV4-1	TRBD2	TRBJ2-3	CASSQDDSGGTDTQYF	TGCGCCAGCAGCCAAGATGATAGCGGGGGCACAGATACGCAGTATTTT
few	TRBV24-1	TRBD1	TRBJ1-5	CATSDFAGQGNQPQHF	TGTGCCACCAGTGATTTCGCCGGACAGGGAAATCAGCCCCAGCATTTT
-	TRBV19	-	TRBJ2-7	CASSIGTGTYEQYF	TGTGCCAGTAGTATTGGAACAGGGACCTACGAGCAGTACTTC
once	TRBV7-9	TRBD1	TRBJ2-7	CASSLEGQINSYEQYF	TGTGCCAGCAGCTTAGAGGGACAGATCAACTCCTACGAGCAGTACTTC
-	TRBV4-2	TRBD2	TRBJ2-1	CASSPRGSSYNEQFF	TGTGCCAGCAGCCCTCGCGGGAGCTCCTACAATGAGCAGTTCTTC
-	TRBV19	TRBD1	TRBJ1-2	CASRRDSANYGYTF	TGTGCCAGTAGAAGGGACAGTGCTAACTATGGCTACACCTTC
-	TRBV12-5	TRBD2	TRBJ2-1	CASGLVHGLVFEQFF	TGTGCTAGTGGTTTGGTCCACGGACTAGTTTTTGAGCAGTTCTTC
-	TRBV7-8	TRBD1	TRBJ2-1	CASSPRRDRENEQFF	TGTGCCAGCAGCCCCCGCCGGGACAGGGAAAATGAGCAGTTCTTC
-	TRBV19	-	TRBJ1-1	CASSNQMGGGANTEAFF	TGTGCCAGTAGCAACCAGATGGGGGGAGGGGCGAACACTGAAGCTTTCTTT
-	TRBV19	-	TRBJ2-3	CATQTGAGTDTQYF	TGTGCCACCCAGACCGGGGCGGGAACAGATACGCAGTATTTT
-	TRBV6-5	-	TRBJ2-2	CASSYFRNTGELFF	TGTGCCAGCAGTTACTTCAGAAACACCGGGGAGCTGTTTTTT
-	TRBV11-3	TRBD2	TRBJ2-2	CASSPGTSDTGELFF	TGTGCCAGCAGTCCCGGGACTAGCGACACCGGGGAGCTGTTTTTT
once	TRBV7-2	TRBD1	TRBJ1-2	CASSLEDYRGTGYTF	TGTGCCAGCAGCTTAGAGGATTACAGGGGTACGGGCTACACCTTC
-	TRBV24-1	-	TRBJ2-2	CATSGQINTGELFF	TGTGCCACCAGTGGGCAGATCAACACCGGGGAGCTGTTTTTT
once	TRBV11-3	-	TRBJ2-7	CASSLGGFYEQYF	TGTGCCAGCAGCTTAGGAGGGTTCTACGAGCAGTACTTC
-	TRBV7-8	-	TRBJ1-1	CASSLSGLRDTEAFF	TGTGCCAGCAGCTTATCTGGCCTACGGGACACTGAAGCTTTCTTT
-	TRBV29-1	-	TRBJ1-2	CSVGGPGTGYTF	TGCAGCGTTGGGGGGCCCGGGACAGGCTACACCTTC